A single sample is the source of the 31 T cell receptor beta chains below, sequenced in a study of T cell repertoires in cytomegalovirus infection. TCRdb re-called the reads with MiXCR, one entry per CDR3 protein. The table lists 100,000 to 150,000 distinct CDR3 sequences, roughly 9% of them singletons. Sequencing was done on a sample of PBMCs. These receptors originate from a human donor in good health (CMV status not recorded). Some clones in this sample may be carry-over from other donors' samples.

The chain uses TRBV4-1 and TRBJ1-4, with 11 bases identical to TRBD1. The CDR3 covers 19 residues. The V gene's germline CDR1 is MGHRA and CDR2 YSYEKL. Trimming took 4 bases from V and 0 from J; bases not matched to a gene: 10. This CDR3 reads CASSRQSGTGGSTNEKLFF. The CDR3 nucleotides are TGCGCCAGCAGCCGACAGTCCGGGACAGGGGGTTCAACTAATGAAAAACTGTTTTTT.

This clonotype was observed many times. V usage is TRBV7-2 and J usage is TRBJ2-6; maybe TRBD2 (5 bases). From germline, CDR1 is SGHTA and CDR2 FQGNSA. Trimming pared 3 bases from V and 0 bases from J, leaving 9 bases between. The CDR3 runs to 16 residues. The CDR3 nucleotides read TGTGCCAGCAGCTTTTCGGGGAGCTCTGGGGCCAACGTCCTGACTTTC. Translation gives CASSFSGSSGANVLTF.

In this sample, this clonotype turned up a few times. The chain links TRBV7-9 to TRBJ2-3, with D hard to call. The V and J ends lost 4 bases and 3 bases respectively, with 17 bases between them. CDR3 length: 16 residues. CDR1 is SEHNR, CDR2 FQNEAQ, per germline (reference sequence). Written as DNA, the CDR3 is TGTGCCAGCAGCTCCTCGGGCCAAAAAGGGACAGATACGCAGTATTTT. It specifies CASSSSGQKGTDTQYF.

Ten or more counts support this clonotype. DNA of the CDR3: TGTGCCAGCAGTTACGCGCAGGGAGGTCTCGAGCAGTACTTC. Encoded protein: CASSYAQGGLEQYF. V and J are TRBV6-2 or TRBV6-3 and TRBJ2-7, with D perhaps matching TRBD2 (6 bases). V lost 2 bases to trimming and J lost 6 bases, with 14 bases between them. CDR1 and CDR2 from the germline V gene are MNHEY and SVGEGT. This CDR3 spans 14 amino acids.

The chain is built from TRBV28 and TRBJ1-6, with D tentatively TRBD1 (6 bases). CDR3 length: 18 amino acids. Germline V CDR1 and CDR2: MDHEN, SYDVKM. Trimming left V 3 bases short and J 6 bases short, with 21 bases between. This chain's CDR3 is CASSFRSGQQAFNSPLHF. The DNA for the CDR3 is TGTGCCAGCAGTTTCAGGAGCGGACAGCAAGCTTTTAATTCACCCCTCCACTTT.

This clonotype was found many times. This chain connects TRBV28 to TRBJ1-2, with a tentative D call TRBD1 (5 bases). Looked up from germline, CDR1 is MDHEN and CDR2 is SYDVKM. The CDR3 is 15 amino acids. V lost 3 bases to trimming and J lost 8 bases, with 19 bases between them. The CDR3 loop is CASSFAGGDGNGYTF. CDR3 DNA sequence: TGTGCCAGCAGTTTCGCCGGAGGGGACGGGAACGGCTACACCTTC.

In the case of this clonotype: This may be a read error: a much more frequent sequence differs by one nucleotide. It is likely a read error, because the conserved phenylalanine at the end of the CDR3 is missing. The chain uses TRBV11-1 and TRBJ1-2, with D possibly being TRBD1 (5 bases). The germline V and J ends were trimmed by 0 bases and 1 base, with 9 bases remaining between them. CDR3 size: 15 residues. Germline CDR1 and CDR2: SGHAT and FQDESV (reference sequence). CDR3 DNA sequence: TGTGCCAGCAGCTTAGCGCTTGGGGGTAACTATGGCTACACCCTC. It is translated as CASSLALGGNYGYTL.

This clonotype has at least ten counts. This sequence joins TRBV7-8 and TRBJ1-2; 12 nucleotides agree with TRBD1. With V trimmed by 5 bases and J by 4 bases, 14 bases remained unmatched. Germline-derived CDR1 and CDR2 are SGHVS and FQNEAQ. The CDR3 covers 18 residues. CDR3 sequence (DNA): TGTGCCAGCAGCCTTGGCCATCCGGGACAGGGGGCTAGCTATGGCTACACCTTC. Protein product: CASSLGHPGQGASYGYTF.

This clonotype was counted once. CDR3 in DNA: TGCAGCGTTGATACCATCGGGACTAGCGGGACCTATAGGGAGACCCAGTACTTC. This translates into CSVDTIGTSGTYRETQYF. The V gene is TRBV29-1, the J gene TRBJ2-5, with 13 nucleotides matching TRBD2. Germline lookup yields CDR1 SQVTM and CDR2 ANQGSEA. This CDR3 has 18 residues. The trim removed 3 bases at V and 5 bases at J, leaving 15 bases unmatched. Full variable domain (outside the CDR3, taken from reference TRBV29-1 and TRBJ2-5): SAVISQKPSRDICQRGTSLTIQCQVDSQVTMMFWYRQQPGQSLTLIATANQGSEATYESGFVIDKFPISRPNLTFSTLTVSNMSPEDSSIYLCSVDTIGTSGTYRETQYFGPGTRLLVL.

This clonotype was found many times. V is TRBV20-1 and J is TRBJ1-2; D remains ambiguous. The CDR3 is made up of 9 amino acids. The V and J ends lost 5 bases and 13 bases respectively, with 11 bases between them. Germline CDR1 is DFQATT and CDR2 is SNEGSKA (reference sequence). The CDR3 bases are TGCAGTGCTTCCCCCCACCTCACCTTC. Protein product: CSASPHLTF.

This clonotype occurred a few times. The CDR3 protein is CASSQGTGGGEAFF. As DNA, the CDR3 is TGTGCCAGCAGCCAAGGAACAGGGGGGGGTGAAGCTTTCTTT. The rearrangement links TRBV3-1 to TRBJ1-1; TRBD1 matches at 8 bases. CDR1 LGHDT and CDR2 YNNKEL come from the germline V gene (reference sequence). J gave up 7 bases and V 1 base, and 5 bases lay outside the gene matches. CDR3 length: 14 residues.

This clonotype was recorded many times. The rearrangement joins TRBV7-2 to TRBJ1-4; tentative D call: TRBD1 (6 bases). Germline CDR1 reads SGHTA; CDR2 reads FQGNSA. Trimming took off 1 base at V and 3 bases at J, with 15 bases between the two ends. The length of the CDR3 is 17 residues. This CDR3 is CASSLGGRVSSNEKLFF. The CDR3 DNA reads as TGTGCCAGCAGCTTAGGGGGGCGGGTTTCGTCTAATGAAAAACTGTTTTTT.

To note about this clonotype: Just one base apart from a much larger clone, this may be a read error. This chain connects TRBV4-1 to TRBJ2-7, with D tentatively TRBD1 (5 bases). CDR3 length equals 14 residues. The germline CDR1 and CDR2 sequences are MGHRA and YSYEKL. The ends were cut back, 5 bases at V and 0 bases at J, with 11 bases in the middle. CDR3 protein: CASSARTYSYEQYF. The CDR3 nucleotides read TGCGCCAGCAGCGCCCGGACATACTCCTACGAGCAGTACTTC.

The V call is TRBV28, the J call TRBJ1-2; TRBD1 might be the D (6 bases). Germline-derived CDR1 and CDR2 are MDHEN and SYDVKM. Trimming cost V 6 bases and J 8 bases, with 13 bases left between them. The CDR3 totals 12 residues. CDR3 amino acids: CASRLTGFGYTF. For the CDR3, the DNA is TGTGCCAGCAGACTCACAGGGTTCGGCTACACCTTC.

This clonotype has ten or more counts. This chain uses TRBV10-3 with TRBJ1-5; 8 bases are a match to TRBD1. V was clipped by 6 bases and J by 7 bases; unmatched bases: 8. Germline CDR1 and CDR2: ENHRY and SYGVKD. The CDR3 covers 14 residues. CDR3 DNA: TGTGCCATCAGCCCCGGGACAGGTCTACAGCCCCAGCATTTT. Residues: CAISPGTGLQPQHF.

In this sample, this clonotype turned up many times. J is TRBJ2-7 and V is TRBV12-3 or TRBV12-4; 7 nucleotides line up with TRBD1. Trimming at V came to 6 bases and at J to 3 bases, leaving 14 bases not matched to a gene. This CDR3 has 16 residues. The CDR3 region has the DNA TGTGCCAGCAGCAAATACCCGACAGGGAACAACTACGAGCAGTACTTC. It yields the protein CASSKYPTGNNYEQYF.

This clonotype was recorded a few times. CDR3 sequence reads: CASSPAGQGGEKLFF. CDR3 coding DNA: TGCGCCAGCAGCCCTGCCGGACAGGGCGGGGAAAAACTGTTTTTT. The chain links TRBV5-1 to TRBJ1-4, with TRBD1 matching 8 bases. The germline V gene encodes CDR1 SGHRS and CDR2 YFSETQ. The CDR3 runs 15 residues. The trim removed 4 bases at V and 8 bases at J, leaving 10 bases unmatched.

This clonotype was recorded at least ten times. J is TRBJ2-5 and V is TRBV28; tentatively, D is TRBD1 or TRBD2 (5 bases each). Germline loops: CDR1 MDHEN, CDR2 SYDVKM. This CDR3 contains 15 residues. Deletions cut 2 bases from V and 1 base from J, with 11 bases between. The CDR3 protein is CASSLGGPLQETQYF. The DNA for the CDR3 is TGTGCCAGCAGTTTAGGGGGACCCCTCCAAGAGACCCAGTACTTC.

This clonotype was counted only a few times. The rearrangement uses TRBV6-6 and TRBJ1-2, with D possibly being TRBD1 (5 bases). The CDR3 length is 14 residues. The V gene's germline CDR1 is MNHNY and CDR2 SVGAGI (reference sequence). Deletions cut 2 bases from V and 3 bases from J, with 10 bases between. CDR3 region: CASSYEEGYYGYTF. CDR3 coding DNA: TGTGCCAGCAGTTACGAAGAGGGGTACTATGGCTACACCTTC.

This clonotype was observed many times. The chain joins TRBV11-2 to TRBJ2-2, with 7 bases that match TRBD2. The germline gives CDR1 SGHAT, CDR2 FQNNGV. J lost 15 bases, V lost 0 bases, and 13 bases had no gene match. The CDR3 is 15 residues long. CDR3: CASSLDPSGREPLFF. The DNA of the CDR3 is TGTGCCAGCAGCTTAGACCCCTCAGGGAGGGAACCGTTGTTTTTT. Drawing the rest from reference TRBV11-2 and TRBJ2-2, the complete variable domain is EAGVAQSPRYKIIEKRQSVAFWCNPISGHATLYWYQQILGQGPKLLIQFQNNGVVDDSQLPKDRFSAERLKGVDSTLKIQPAKLEDSAVYLCASSLDPSGREPLFFGEGSRLTVL.

This clonotype has ten or more counts. The gene calls are TRBV20-1 and TRBJ2-5; 7 bases line up with TRBD1. CDR3 size: 15 residues. The V segment lost 6 bases and the J segment 5 bases; nucleotides outside the gene matches: 15. Germline CDR1 reads DFQATT; CDR2 reads SNEGSKA (reference sequence). The CDR3 region has the DNA TGCAGTGCCCAGAGCGGACAGGCCGGCGGGGAGACCCAGTACTTC. It yields the protein CSAQSGQAGGETQYF.

This clonotype showed up many times. The chain recombines TRBV6-2 or TRBV6-3 with TRBJ1-1; a weak D match, TRBD1 (5 bases). Germline assignment: CDR1 MNHEY and CDR2 SVGEGT. With 6 bases removed from V and 2 bases from J, the gap between germline ends came to 10 bases. There are 13 residues in the CDR3. The DNA of the CDR3 is TGTGCCAGCAGGTCGACAGCTAACACTGAAGCTTTCTTT. It specifies CASRSTANTEAFF.

This clonotype was observed at least ten times. This CDR3 is CASSLVVRSFEQFF. CDR3 nucleotide sequence: TGTGCCAGCAGCTTAGTCGTTAGGAGCTTTGAGCAGTTCTTC. The rearrangement uses TRBV7-9 and TRBJ2-1; D ambiguous. The ends were cut back, 1 base at V and 9 bases at J, with 13 bases in the middle. Germline V CDR1 and CDR2: SEHNR, FQNEAQ (reference sequence). There are 14 residues in the CDR3.

This clonotype has more than one count but fewer than ten. The chain joins TRBV19 to TRBJ1-2; no clear D gene. Between the trimmed V and J ends, which lost 5 bases and 2 bases, there was a span of 9 bases. The germline V gene encodes CDR1 LNHDA and CDR2 SQIVND (reference sequence). The CDR3 runs to 13 residues. The CDR3 sequence: CASSVDPNYGYTF. In DNA form, the CDR3 reads TGTGCCAGTAGTGTGGACCCGAACTATGGCTACACCTTC.

This clonotype came up many times. The chain links TRBV5-1 to TRBJ2-3; D is undetermined. Germline-derived CDR1 and CDR2 are SGHRS and YFSETQ. The V gene lost 1 base and the J gene lost 3 bases, with 12 bases spanning the gap. This CDR3 is 15 amino acids long. CDR3 DNA: TGCGCCAGCAGCTTGCTCGGTCGGCAGACAGATACGCAGTATTTT. It codes for CASSLLGRQTDTQYF.

The rearrangement uses TRBV19 and TRBJ1-1, with D possibly being TRBD1 (6 bases). Germline loops: CDR1 LNHDA, CDR2 SQIVND (reference sequence). Trimming pared 1 base from V and 4 bases from J, leaving 10 bases between. This CDR3 has 14 amino acids. CDR3: CASSIGGPGTEAFF. The DNA for the CDR3 is TGTGCCAGTAGTATAGGGGGGCCGGGCACTGAAGCTTTCTTT.

This clonotype was counted ten times or more. The V and J genes are TRBV7-9 and TRBJ2-7; TRBD2 is a possible D gene (6 bases). Germline lookup yields CDR1 SEHNR and CDR2 FQNEAQ (reference sequence). The CDR3 spans 13 residues. Trimming took 5 bases from V and 2 from J, leaving 10 bases between them. The CDR3 is CASSPGLPYEQYF. The DNA for the CDR3 is TGTGCCAGCAGCCCGGGACTTCCCTACGAGCAGTACTTC. Supplemented by reference TRBV7-9 and TRBJ2-7, the full variable domain reads DTGVSQNPRHKITKRGQNVTFRCDPISEHNRLYWYRQTLGQGPEFLTYFQNEAQLEKSRLLSDRFSAERPKGSFSTLEIQRTEQGDSAMYLCASSPGLPYEQYFGPGTRLTVT.

In the case of this clonotype: At one end the junction does not follow the germline gene, possibly because of a read error. The chain has TRBV9 and TRBJ2-7; 8 bases are shared with TRBD1. CDR1 and CDR2 (germline): SGDLS, YYNGEE. CDR3 size: 14 residues. The CDR3 reads CARSVATGGYEQYF. CDR3 DNA sequence: TGTGCCAGAAGCGTAGCAACAGGGGGCTACGAGCAGTACTTC. Complete variable domain (other parts from reference TRBV9 and TRBJ2-7): DSGVTQTPKHLITATGQRVTLRCSPRSGDLSVYWYQQSLDQGLQFLIQYYNGEERAKGNILERFSAQQFPDLHSELNLSSLELGDSALYFCARSVATGGYEQYFGPGTRLTVT.

This clonotype came up many times. DNA of the CDR3: TGTGCCAGCAGCGGCCAGGGGCAAGAGACCCAGTACTTC. Encoded protein: CASSGQGQETQYF. The chain recombines TRBV7-8 with TRBJ2-5; the D gene is possibly TRBD1 (6 bases). Germline CDR1 and CDR2: SGHVS and FQNEAQ. The V gene lost 5 bases and the J gene lost 2 bases, with 9 bases spanning the gap. CDR3 size: 13 residues.

At least ten counts were recorded for this clonotype. The V call is TRBV2, the J call TRBJ2-2; no definite D call. Per germline, CDR1 SNHLY and CDR2 FYNNEI. There are 13 residues in the CDR3. Trimming cost V 5 bases and J 1 base, with 5 bases left between them. The CDR3 reads CASSYLNTGELFF. The CDR3 coding sequence is TGTGCCAGCAGTTACCTGAACACCGGGGAGCTGTTTTTT.

In regard to this clonotype: At one boundary the junction diverges from the germline segment, which might be a read error. The V and J genes are TRBV7-2 and TRBJ1-5; D unresolved. The germline CDR1 and CDR2 sequences are SGHTA and FQGNSA. CDR3 length equals 14 residues. CDR3 protein: CDSSSTTGNQPQHF. The CDR3 DNA is TGTGACAGCAGCTCCACAACAGGCAATCAGCCCCAGCATTTT.